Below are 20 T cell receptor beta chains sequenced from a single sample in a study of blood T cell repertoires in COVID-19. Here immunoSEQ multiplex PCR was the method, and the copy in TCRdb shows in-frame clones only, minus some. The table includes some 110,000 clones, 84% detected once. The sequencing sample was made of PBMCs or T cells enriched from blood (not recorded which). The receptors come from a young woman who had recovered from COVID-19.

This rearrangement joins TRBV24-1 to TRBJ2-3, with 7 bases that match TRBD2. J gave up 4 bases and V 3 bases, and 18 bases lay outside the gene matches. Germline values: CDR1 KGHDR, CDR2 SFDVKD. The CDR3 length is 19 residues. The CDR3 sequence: CATSDPLDSRTSRADTQYF. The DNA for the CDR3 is TGTGCCACCAGTGATCCCCTGGATTCCCGGACTAGTAGGGCAGATACGCAGTATTTT.

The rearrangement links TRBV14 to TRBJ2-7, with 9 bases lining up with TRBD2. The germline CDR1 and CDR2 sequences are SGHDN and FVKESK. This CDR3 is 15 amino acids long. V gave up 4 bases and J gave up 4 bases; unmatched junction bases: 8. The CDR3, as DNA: TGTGCCAGCAGCCGATTAGCGGGAGCCCAATACGAGCAGTACTTC. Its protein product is CASSRLAGAQYEQYF.

The CDR3, as DNA: TGTGCCAGCAGCAGAAGGGGACTAGTTTACGAGCAGTACTTC. Protein sequence: CASSRRGLVYEQYF. The chain couples TRBV21-1 to TRBJ2-7; the table calls TRBD2, which could not be checked here. TRBV21-1 is a listed pseudogene. This CDR3 has 14 amino acids.

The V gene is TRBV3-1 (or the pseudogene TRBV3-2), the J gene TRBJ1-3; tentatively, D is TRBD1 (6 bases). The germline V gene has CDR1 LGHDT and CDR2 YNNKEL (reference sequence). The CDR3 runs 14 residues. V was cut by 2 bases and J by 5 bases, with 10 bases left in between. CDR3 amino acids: CASSQQGFRNTIYF. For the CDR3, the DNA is TGTGCCAGCAGCCAACAGGGGTTTAGAAACACCATATATTTT.

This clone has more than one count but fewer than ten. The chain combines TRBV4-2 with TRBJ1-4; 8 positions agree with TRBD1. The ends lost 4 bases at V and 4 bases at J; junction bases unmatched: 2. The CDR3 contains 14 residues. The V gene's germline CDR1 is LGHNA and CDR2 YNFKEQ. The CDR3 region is CASSRQGFNEKLFF. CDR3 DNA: TGTGCCAGCAGCCGACAGGGGTTTAATGAAAAACTGTTTTTT.

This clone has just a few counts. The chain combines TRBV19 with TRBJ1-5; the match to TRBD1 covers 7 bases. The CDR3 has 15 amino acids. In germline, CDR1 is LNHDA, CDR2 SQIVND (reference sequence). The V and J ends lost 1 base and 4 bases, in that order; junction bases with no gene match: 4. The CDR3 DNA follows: TGTGCCAGTAGTATAGGGACAGGTCGAAATCAGCCCCAGCATTTT. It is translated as CASSIGTGRNQPQHF.

CDR3 residues: CASSLEGRGGNNEQFF. In DNA, the CDR3 is TGCGCCAGCAGCTTGGAAGGCCGCGGGGGGAACAATGAGCAGTTCTTC. The chain has TRBV5-1 and TRBJ2-1, with TRBD2 matching over 8 bases. The germline CDR1 and CDR2 sequences are SGHRS and YFSETQ. V shed 0 bases, J shed 5 bases, and the junction held 7 bases outside the gene matches. The CDR3 runs to 16 residues.

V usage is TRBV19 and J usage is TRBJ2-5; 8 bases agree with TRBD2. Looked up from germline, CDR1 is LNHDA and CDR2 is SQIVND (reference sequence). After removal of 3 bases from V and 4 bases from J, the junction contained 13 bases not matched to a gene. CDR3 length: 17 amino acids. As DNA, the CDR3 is TGTGCCAGTAGTATCCCAGCTAGCGGGCGAGGAGGAGAGACCCAGTACTTC. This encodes CASSIPASGRGGETQYF.

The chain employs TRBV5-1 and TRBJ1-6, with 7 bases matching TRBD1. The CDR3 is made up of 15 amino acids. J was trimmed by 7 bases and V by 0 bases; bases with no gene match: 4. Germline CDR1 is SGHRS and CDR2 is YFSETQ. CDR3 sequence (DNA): TGCGCCAGCAGCTTGGGACAGGGTAGCAATTCACCCCTCCACTTT. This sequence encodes CASSLGQGSNSPLHF.

CDR3 DNA: TGTGCCAGAAGCCCCACGGGGTGGTATAGCTATAATTCACCCCTCCACTTT. It translates to CARSPTGWYSYNSPLHF. This chain links TRBV5-3 with TRBJ1-6, with unresolved D. TRBV5-3 carries the ORF label, with uncertain function. This CDR3 has 17 amino acids. Between the trimmed V and J ends, which lost 4 bases and 3 bases, there was a span of 17 bases.

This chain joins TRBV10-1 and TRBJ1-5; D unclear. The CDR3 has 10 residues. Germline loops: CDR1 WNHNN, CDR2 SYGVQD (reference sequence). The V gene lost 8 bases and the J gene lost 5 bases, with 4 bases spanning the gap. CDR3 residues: CASPYQPQHF. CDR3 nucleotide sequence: TGCGCCAGCCCTTATCAGCCCCAGCATTTT.

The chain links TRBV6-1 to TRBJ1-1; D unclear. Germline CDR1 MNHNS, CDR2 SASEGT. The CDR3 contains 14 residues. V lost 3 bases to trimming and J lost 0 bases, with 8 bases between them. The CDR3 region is CASSDRDLNTEAFF. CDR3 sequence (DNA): TGTGCCAGCAGTGACCGGGATCTGAACACTGAAGCTTTCTTT.

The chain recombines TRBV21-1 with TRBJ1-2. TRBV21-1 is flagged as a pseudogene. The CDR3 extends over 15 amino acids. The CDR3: CASSKVESPDYGYTF. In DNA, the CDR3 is TGTGCCAGCAGCAAAGTGGAGAGTCCCGACTATGGCTACACCTTC.

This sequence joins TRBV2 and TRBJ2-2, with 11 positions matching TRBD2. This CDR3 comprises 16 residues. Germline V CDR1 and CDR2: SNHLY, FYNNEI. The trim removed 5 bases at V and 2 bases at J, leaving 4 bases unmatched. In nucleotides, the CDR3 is TGTGCCAGCAGTAGAGGGACTAGCGGAAACACCGGGGAGCTGTTTTTT. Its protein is CASSRGTSGNTGELFF. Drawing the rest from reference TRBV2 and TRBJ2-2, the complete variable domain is EPEVTQTPSHQVTQMGQEVILRCVPISNHLYFYWYRQILGQKVEFLVSFYNNEISEKSEIFDDQFSVERPDGSNFTLKIRSTKLEDSAMYFCASSRGTSGNTGELFFGEGSRLTVL.

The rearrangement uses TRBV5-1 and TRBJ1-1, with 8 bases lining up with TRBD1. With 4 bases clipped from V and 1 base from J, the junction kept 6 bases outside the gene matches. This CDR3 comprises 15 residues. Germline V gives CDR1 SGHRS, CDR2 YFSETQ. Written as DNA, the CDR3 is TGCGCCAGCAGCCTTCTAGGGACAGGGAACACTGAAGCTTTCTTT. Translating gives CASSLLGTGNTEAFF.

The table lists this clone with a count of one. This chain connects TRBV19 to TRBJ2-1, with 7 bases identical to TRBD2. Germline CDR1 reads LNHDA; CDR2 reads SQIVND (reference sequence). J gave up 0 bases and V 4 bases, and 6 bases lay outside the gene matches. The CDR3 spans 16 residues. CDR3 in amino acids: CASSNPSGGSYNEQFF. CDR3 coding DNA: TGTGCCAGTAGTAACCCCTCGGGGGGCTCCTACAATGAGCAGTTCTTC.

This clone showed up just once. For the CDR3, the DNA is TGTGCCAGCAGTCCCCTATTCGGGGGCGGGAGAAAACTGTTTTTT. It codes for CASSPLFGGGRKLFF. The rearrangement uses TRBV28 and TRBJ1-4; TRBD1 is a possible D gene (6 bases). This CDR3 is built from 15 residues. V was shortened by 5 bases and J by 10 bases, with 20 bases between the two germline ends. The germline V gene encodes CDR1 MDHEN and CDR2 SYDVKM. Drawing the rest from reference TRBV28 and TRBJ1-4, the complete variable domain is DVKVTQSSRYLVKRTGEKVFLECVQDMDHENMFWYRQDPGLGLRLIYFSYDVKMKEKGDIPEGYSVSREKKERFSLILESASTNQTSMYLCASSPLFGGGRKLFFGSGTQLSVL.

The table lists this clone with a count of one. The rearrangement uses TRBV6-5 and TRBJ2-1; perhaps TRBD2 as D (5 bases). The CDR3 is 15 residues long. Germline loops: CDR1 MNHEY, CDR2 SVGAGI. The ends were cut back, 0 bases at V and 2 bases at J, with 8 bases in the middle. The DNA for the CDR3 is TGTGCCAGCAGTTACTCCCTAGCCCCCTACAATGAGCAGTTCTTC. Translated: CASSYSLAPYNEQFF.

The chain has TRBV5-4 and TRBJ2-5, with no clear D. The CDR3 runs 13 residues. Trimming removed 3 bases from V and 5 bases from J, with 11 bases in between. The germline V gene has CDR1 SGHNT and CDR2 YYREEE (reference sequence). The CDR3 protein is CASSWAPRETQYF. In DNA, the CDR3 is TGTGCCAGCAGCTGGGCGCCAAGGGAGACCCAGTACTTC. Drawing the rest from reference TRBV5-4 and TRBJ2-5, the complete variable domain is ETGVTQSPTHLIKTRGQQVTLRCSSQSGHNTVSWYQQALGQGPQFIFQYYREEENGRGNFPPRFSGLQFPNYSSELNVNALELDDSALYLCASSWAPRETQYFGPGTRLLVL.

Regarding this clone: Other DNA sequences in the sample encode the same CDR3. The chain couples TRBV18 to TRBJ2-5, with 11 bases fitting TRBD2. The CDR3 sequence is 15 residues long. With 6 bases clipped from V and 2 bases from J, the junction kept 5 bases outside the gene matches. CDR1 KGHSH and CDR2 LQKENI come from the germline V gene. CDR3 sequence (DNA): TGTGCCAGCTCTCCGCTAGCGGGAGGACAAGAGACCCAGTACTTC. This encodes CASSPLAGGQETQYF.